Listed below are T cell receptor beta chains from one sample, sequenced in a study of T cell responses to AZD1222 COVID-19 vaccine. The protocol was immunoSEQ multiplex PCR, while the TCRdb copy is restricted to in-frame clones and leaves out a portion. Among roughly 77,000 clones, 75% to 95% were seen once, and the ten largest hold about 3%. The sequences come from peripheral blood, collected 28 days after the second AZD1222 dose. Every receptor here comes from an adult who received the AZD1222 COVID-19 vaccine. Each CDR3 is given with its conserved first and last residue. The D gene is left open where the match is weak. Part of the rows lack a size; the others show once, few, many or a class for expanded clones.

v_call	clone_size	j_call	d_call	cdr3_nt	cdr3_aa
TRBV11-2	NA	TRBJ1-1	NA	TGTGCCAGCAGCTTAGGGTACCCAGTGAACACTGAAGCTTTCTTT	CASSLGYPVNTEAFF
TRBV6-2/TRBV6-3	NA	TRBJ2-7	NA	TGTGCCAGCAGTTTAGGGGCAAACGTCCAGCAGTACTTC	CASSLGANVQQYF
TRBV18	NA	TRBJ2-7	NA	TGTGCCAGCTTCCGGGACATATCCTACGAGCAGTACTTC	CASFRDISYEQYF
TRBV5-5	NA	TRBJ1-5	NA	TGTGCCAGCAGCGCCTCGAGACAATTCCATCAGCCCCAGCATTTT	CASSASRQFHQPQHF
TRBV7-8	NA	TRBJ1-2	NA	TGTGCCAGCAGCTCCCGAACCGAAAGGGGCTACACCTTC	CASSSRTERGYTF
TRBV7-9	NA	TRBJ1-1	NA	TGTGCCAGCAGCACGGATTGGGGGCAAGCTTTCTTT	CASSTDWGQAFF
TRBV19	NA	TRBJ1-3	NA	TGTGCCAGTAGTGTGCAGGGAGGTGGAAACACCATATATTTT	CASSVQGGGNTIYF
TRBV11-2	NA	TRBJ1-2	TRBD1	TGTGCCAGCAGCTTAGAGAGGACAGGCGTGGATGGCTACACCTTC	CASSLERTGVDGYTF
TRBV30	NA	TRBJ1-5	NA	TGTGCCTCCGCGCTGGGATCGAATCAGCCCCAGCATTTT	CASALGSNQPQHF
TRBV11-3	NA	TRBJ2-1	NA	TGTGCCAGCAGCTTAGCGGCAGGGGTGAATGAGCAGTTCTTC	CASSLAAGVNEQFF
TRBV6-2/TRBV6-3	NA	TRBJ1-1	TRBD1	TGTGCCAGCAGTGCCCGGGACAGAGCCACCGCTGAAGCTTTCTTT	CASSARDRATAEAFF
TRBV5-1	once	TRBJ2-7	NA	TGCGCCAGCAGTAGGGGGTACTCCTCCTACGAGCAGTACTTC	CASSRGYSSYEQYF
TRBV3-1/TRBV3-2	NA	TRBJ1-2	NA	TGTGCCAGCAGCCAAAGCTATCTTACGGGGGGCTACACCTTC	CASSQSYLTGGYTF
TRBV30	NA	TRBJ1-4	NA	TGTGCCTGGAGTGTAGGACTGGATGAAAAACTGTTTTTT	CAWSVGLDEKLFF
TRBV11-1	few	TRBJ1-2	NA	TGTGCCAGCCGGGGCGATAACTATGGCTACACCTTC	CASRGDNYGYTF
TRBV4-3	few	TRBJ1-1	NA	TGCGCCAGCAGCCAAGTAGGCGCTACTGAAGCTTTCTTT	CASSQVGATEAFF
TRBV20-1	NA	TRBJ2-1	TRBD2	TGCAGTGCTAGTAGTTCGGGACTAGCGGGAGGGGAGGGTGAGCAGTTCTTC	CSASSSGLAGGEGEQFF
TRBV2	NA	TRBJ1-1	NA	TGTGCCAGCAGTGAGGTGCCCCAGATCGTGAACACTGAAGCTTTCTTT	CASSEVPQIVNTEAFF
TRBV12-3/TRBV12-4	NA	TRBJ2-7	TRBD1	TGTGCCAGCAAACCAGGGGGCTCCTACGAGCAGTACTTC	CASKPGGSYEQYF
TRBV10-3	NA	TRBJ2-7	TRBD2	TGTGCCATCAGTGAGTGGGGACTAGCGGGAGCGGGTGAGCAGTACTTC	CAISEWGLAGAGEQYF
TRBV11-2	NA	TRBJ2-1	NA	TGTGCCAGCAGCCCGTCACCATCCTACAATGAGCAGTTCTTC	CASSPSPSYNEQFF
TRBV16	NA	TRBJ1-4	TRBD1	TGTGCCAGCAGCCTCTTACAGGGGCGTGAAAAACTGTTTTTT	CASSLLQGREKLFF
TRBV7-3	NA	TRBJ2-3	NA	TGTGCCAGCAGCGGGACGTTTACAGATACGCAGTATTTT	CASSGTFTDTQYF
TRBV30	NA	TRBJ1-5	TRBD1	TGTGCCTGGGGGACAGGGACCAATCAGCCCCAGCATTTT	CAWGTGTNQPQHF
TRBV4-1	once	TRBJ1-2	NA	TGCGCCAGCAGCCAAGAGGTAGTACCGCGGGGCCCCTATGGCTACACCTTC	CASSQEVVPRGPYGYTF
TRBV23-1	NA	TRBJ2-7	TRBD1	TGCGCCAGCAGTCAAGGGACAGGGCTCTCCTACGAGCAGTACTTC	CASSQGTGLSYEQYF
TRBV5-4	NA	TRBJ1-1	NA	TGTGCCAGCAGCTCGGGGGGACACGACACTGAAGCTTTCTTT	CASSSGGHDTEAFF